The next 14 T cell receptor beta chains were all read from a single sample in a study of cytomegalovirus exposure and HLA in healthy donors. TCRdb's table, derived via immunoSEQ multiplex PCR, lists solely in-frame clones and lacks some. The table has approximately 100,000 clones, roughly 89% seen once. The sequencing input was PBMCs. Source of these receptors: a woman in her twenties or thirties in good health and CMV-seronegative.

The chain couples TRBV7-3 to TRBJ2-7, with D tentatively TRBD1 (6 bases). The germline gives CDR1 SGHTA, CDR2 FQGTGA. V lost 4 bases, J lost 5 bases, and 6 bases lay in between. The CDR3 consists of 11 residues. The CDR3 loop is CASSSGDEQYF. The CDR3 nucleotides are TGTGCCAGCAGCTCAGGGGACGAGCAGTACTTC.

This chain uses TRBV9 with TRBJ2-5, with TRBD1 matching over 7 bases. Per the germline V gene, CDR1 is SGDLS and CDR2 is YYNGEE. V trimming: 0 bases; J trimming: 3 bases; junction bases outside the gene matches: 8. This CDR3 is built from 16 residues. The CDR3 loop is CASSVALGQGEETQYF. The CDR3 coding sequence is TGTGCCAGCAGCGTAGCCCTGGGGCAGGGGGAAGAGACCCAGTACTTC.

The chain uses TRBV27 and TRBJ2-2, with a weak D call TRBD1 (6 bases). V lost 6 bases, J lost 4 bases, and 9 bases lay in between. This CDR3 has 13 amino acids. Germline values: CDR1 MNHEY, CDR2 SMNVEV (reference sequence). CDR3 region: CASRTGGTGELFF. CDR3 DNA sequence: TGTGCCAGCAGGACAGGAGGCACCGGGGAGCTGTTTTTT.

In this sample, this clone turned up a few times. V usage is TRBV7-9 and J usage is TRBJ2-5, with 9 positions matching TRBD2. Per the germline V gene, CDR1 is SEHNR and CDR2 is FQNEAQ (reference sequence). The CDR3 has 16 amino acids. J lost 2 bases, V lost 5 bases, and 9 bases had no gene match. The CDR3 bases are TGTGCCAGCAGCCCCGCGGGGCTAGCGGGGCAAGAGACCCAGTACTTC. Translated: CASSPAGLAGQETQYF.

The chain links TRBV28 to TRBJ1-2; no reliable D call. This CDR3 has 13 amino acids. CDR1 is MDHEN, CDR2 SYDVKM, per germline. V was shortened by 3 bases and J by 2 bases, with 7 bases between the two germline ends. CDR3 DNA: TGTGCCAGCAGTTTGCCAGAAAACTATGGCTACACCTTC. As protein: CASSLPENYGYTF.

This clone has more than one count but fewer than ten. The CDR3 region is CASSLASGQGGEQYF. The CDR3 DNA reads TGTGCCAGCAGCTTAGCGTCAGGGCAAGGGGGAGAGCAGTACTTC. This chain links TRBV7-9 with TRBJ2-7; a possible D gene is TRBD1 (6 bases). This CDR3 is built from 15 residues. Germline V gene lookup returns CDR1 SEHNR and CDR2 FQNEAQ (reference sequence). V shed 0 bases and J shed 7 bases, with 16 bases lying between them.

V is TRBV9 and J is TRBJ1-2; 8 positions match TRBD1. The CDR3 loop spans 14 amino acids. The J segment lost 8 bases and the V segment lost 4 bases, leaving 10 bases of the junction unmatched. The germline CDR1 and CDR2 sequences are SGDLS and YYNGEE. The CDR3 spells CASSPDRGVVGYTF. CDR3 sequence (DNA): TGTGCCAGCAGCCCTGACAGGGGAGTAGTGGGCTACACCTTC.

This chain links TRBV7-3 with TRBJ2-1; TRBD2 aligns across 9 bases. V shed 5 bases and J 6 bases; nucleotides not matched to a gene: 5. The germline CDR1 and CDR2 sequences are SGHTA and FQGTGA. The CDR3 runs to 14 residues. DNA of the CDR3: TGTGCCAGCAGCCTTACTAGCGGGCTCAATGAGCAGTTCTTC. This translates into CASSLTSGLNEQFF. The variable domain in full, completed from reference TRBV7-3 and TRBJ2-1, reads GAGVSQTPSNKVTEKGKYVELRCDPISGHTALYWYRQSLGQGPEFLIYFQGTGAADDSGLPNDRFFAVRPEGSVSTLKIQRTERGDSAVYLCASSLTSGLNEQFFGPGTRLTVL.

The J gene is TRBJ1-2, the V gene TRBV19; D might be TRBD1 (5 bases). The CDR3 sequence is 13 residues long. The germline gives CDR1 LNHDA, CDR2 SQIVND (reference sequence). V shed 6 bases and J shed 4 bases, with 12 bases lying between them. The CDR3 DNA reads TGTGCCAGTAGCGCGGGGGTCGGCTATGGCTACACCTTC. Translation: CASSAGVGYGYTF. The full variable domain, in which reference TRBV19 and TRBJ1-2 provide the parts outside the CDR3, is DGGITQSPKYLFRKEGQNVTLSCEQNLNHDAMYWYRQDPGQGLRLIYYSQIVNDFQKGDIAEGYSVSREKKESFPLTVTSAQKNPTAFYLCASSAGVGYGYTFGSGTRLTVV.

The gene calls are TRBV11-2 and TRBJ1-3; no reliable D call. The V gene's germline CDR1 is SGHAT and CDR2 FQNNGV. The CDR3 has 14 amino acids. V was shortened by 5 bases and J by 4 bases, with 12 bases between the two germline ends. Here the CDR3 reads CASSPVVLGNTIYF. The CDR3 DNA follows: TGTGCCAGCAGCCCAGTGGTATTGGGAAACACCATATATTTT.

The V gene is TRBV27, the J gene TRBJ2-7, with D unclear. The V and J ends lost 8 bases and 7 bases respectively, with 24 bases between them. This CDR3 is 15 amino acids long. Germline V lookup: CDR1 MNHEY, CDR2 SMNVEV (reference sequence). Here the CDR3 DNA reads TGTGCCAGCCACCCAGTGGGCAGAGCCTTTTGGGAGCAGTACTTC. It specifies CASHPVGRAFWEQYF.

The V call is TRBV10-1, the J call TRBJ2-5; 9 bases match TRBD2. Losses at the gene ends were 0 bases for V and 1 base for J; bases not matched to a gene: 9. Germline V lookup: CDR1 WNHNN, CDR2 SYGVQD (reference sequence). This CDR3 has 18 residues. CDR3: CASSESSVAGAGQETQYF. Here the CDR3 DNA reads TGCGCCAGCAGTGAGTCGTCGGTAGCGGGGGCCGGCCAAGAGACCCAGTACTTC.

V gene TRBV27 combines with J gene TRBJ2-7; the D gene is possibly TRBD2 (7 bases). V was pared by 5 bases and J by 2 bases, with 16 bases between. The CDR3 totals 15 residues. Germline values: CDR1 MNHEY, CDR2 SMNVEV (reference sequence). CDR3 sequence (DNA): TGTGCCAGCAGTCTGGGGGGGCGGGTTCCCTACGAGCAGTACTTC. Amino acid sequence: CASSLGGRVPYEQYF.

This chain uses TRBV2 with TRBJ1-1, with D possibly being TRBD1 (6 bases). CDR1 and CDR2 from the germline V gene are SNHLY and FYNNEI. The CDR3 consists of 13 residues. Trimming took 10 bases from V and 2 from J, leaving 14 bases between them. The CDR3 is CANGQNINTEAFF. The CDR3 region has the DNA TGTGCCAACGGACAGAACATAAACACTGAAGCTTTCTTT.